These T cell receptor beta chains were read from a single sample in a study of Ad26.COV2.S vaccination and SARS-CoV-2 variants. This table comes from immunoSEQ multiplex PCR, and its TCRdb copy is limited to in-frame clones, with some not included. The sample shows hundreds of thousands of clones, around 90% of them seen only once. The sample was peripheral blood, taken in a trial of Ad26.COV2.S vaccine versus placebo. These receptors came from a person aged 18-60 years who received the Ad26.COV2.S COVID-19 vaccine or a placebo. Both conserved end residues are part of each CDR3. Fields, in order: clone size, D gene, J gene, V gene, CDR3 DNA, CDR3 protein. The D gene is left open where the match is weak. Some rows have no size entry. The others give once, few or many, or a class for an expanded clone.

.	TRBD2	TRBJ2-2	TRBV6-4	TGTGCCAGCAGTGGACTAGCGGACACCGGGGAGCTGTTTTTT	CASSGLADTGELFF
.	.	TRBJ2-1	TRBV7-2	TGTGCCAGCAGCTTAGGGTCCGGGAGTGACAATGAGCAGTTCTTC	CASSLGSGSDNEQFF
.	TRBD2	TRBJ2-7	TRBV29-1	TGCAGCGTTGCCGGACTAGCGGGAGGAACCTACGAGCAGTACTTC	CSVAGLAGGTYEQYF
.	TRBD1	TRBJ1-6	TRBV7-8	TGTGCCAGCAGCTTTGACCCGGGACAGGGGTTATCCGGGTCACCCCTCCACTTT	CASSFDPGQGLSGSPLHF
.	.	TRBJ2-1	TRBV6-5	TGTGCCAGCGGACTCGGGAGAAAGGCTCAGAATGAGCAGTTCTTC	CASGLGRKAQNEQFF
.	.	TRBJ2-7	TRBV28	TGTGCCAGCGTACTTAGCGGAACATCATACGAGCAGTACTTC	CASVLSGTSYEQYF
.	.	TRBJ1-1	TRBV6-2/TRBV6-3	TGTGCCAGCAGTTTCAGAGGAAGGATGAACACTGAAGCTTTCTTT	CASSFRGRMNTEAFF
few	.	TRBJ2-2	TRBV7-3	TGTGCCAGCATGCGAACCGGGACGGCCTTATTCGGGGAGCTGTTTTTT	CASMRTGTALFGELFF
.	.	TRBJ2-1	TRBV12-3/TRBV12-4	TGTGCCAGCAGTTTAGCGAGGCCCCAATGGTTCTTC	CASSLARPQWFF
.	.	TRBJ2-4	TRBV7-2	TGTGCCAGCAGCTTAGTAGGCCAGGCGAAAAACATTCAGTACTTC	CASSLVGQAKNIQYF
.	.	TRBJ1-1	TRBV29-1	TGCAGCGTTGGGACAGCCCGGGGCACTGAAGCTTTCTTT	CSVGTARGTEAFF
.	.	TRBJ1-4	TRBV27	TGTGCCAGCAGTTTATTGGGTGAAAAACTGTTTTTT	CASSLLGEKLFF
.	.	TRBJ1-5	TRBV7-2	TGTGCCAGCAGCTTAATCTTAGGGCGGTGGGGGAATCAGCCCCAGCATTTT	CASSLILGRWGNQPQHF
.	TRBD2	TRBJ2-2	TRBV27	TGTGCCAGCAGTTCGCCAGGGACTAGCGAATTGAACACCGGGGAGCTGTTTTTT	CASSSPGTSELNTGELFF
.	.	TRBJ1-3	TRBV11-2	TGTGCCAGCAGCCCAGAAGGACAAGGGATCGGAAACACCATATATTTT	CASSPEGQGIGNTIYF